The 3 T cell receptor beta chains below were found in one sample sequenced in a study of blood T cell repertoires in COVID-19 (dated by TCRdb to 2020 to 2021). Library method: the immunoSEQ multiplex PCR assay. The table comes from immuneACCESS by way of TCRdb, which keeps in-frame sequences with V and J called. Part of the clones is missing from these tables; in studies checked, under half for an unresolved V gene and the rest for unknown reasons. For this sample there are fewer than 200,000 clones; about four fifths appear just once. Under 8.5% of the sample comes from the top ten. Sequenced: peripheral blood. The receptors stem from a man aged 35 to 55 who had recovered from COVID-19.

CDR3 sequence: CASSITGNNSPLHF. The DNA of the CDR3 is TGTGCCAGTAGTATAACGGGGAATAATTCACCCCTCCACTTT. The rearrangement links TRBV19 to TRBJ1-6, with no clear D. The CDR3 has 14 amino acids. Trimming removed 2 bases from V and 5 bases from J, with 7 bases in between. Germline CDR1 and CDR2: LNHDA and SQIVND (reference sequence). Using reference TRBV19 and TRBJ1-6 for the parts outside the CDR3, the full variable domain is DGGITQSPKYLFRKEGQNVTLSCEQNLNHDAMYWYRQDPGQGLRLIYYSQIVNDFQKGDIAEGYSVSREKKESFPLTVTSAQKNPTAFYLCASSITGNNSPLHFGNGTRLTVT.

The CDR3 reads CASAVSQGYEQYF. DNA of the CDR3: TGTGCCAGCGCTGTATCACAGGGCTACGAGCAGTACTTC. The chain combines TRBV2 with TRBJ2-7, with D tentatively TRBD1 (6 bases). V lost 8 bases and J lost 3, with 14 bases in between. This CDR3 spans 13 amino acids. The germline gives CDR1 SNHLY, CDR2 FYNNEI.

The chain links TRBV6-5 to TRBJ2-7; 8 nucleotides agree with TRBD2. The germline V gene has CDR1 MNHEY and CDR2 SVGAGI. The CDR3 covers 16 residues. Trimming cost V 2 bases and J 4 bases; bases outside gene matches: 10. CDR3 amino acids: CASSYLLRGGVYEQYF. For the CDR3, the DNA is TGTGCCAGCAGTTACCTTCTTCGGGGGGGCGTTTACGAGCAGTACTTC.